This record looks at one T cell receptor (beta chain) sequence and its context. The antigen is undetermined. The source of the sample is a study of shared clonotypes between healthy human individuals. The CDR3 is 13 amino acids. Germline V gives CDR1 LNHDA, CDR2 SQIVND (reference sequence). The V end lost 2 bases, the J end lost 7 bases, and 12 bases lay between the germline ends. Points from the study as a whole: The study generally estimated greater richness for naive than memory subsets.

Some clones are missing from TCRdb's copy, which holds only in-frame ones; the method was immunoSEQ multiplex PCR. This sample has 2 million to 2.5 million clones; approximately 95% occur once, and the top ten carry approximately 0.4%. Among the donors, all were Caucasian adults who lived in Nashville, Tennessee. The split of CD4+ cells yielded CD45RA+ naive and CD45RA-negative memory subsets. V usage is TRBV19 and J usage is TRBJ2-7, with a weak D call TRBD2 (6 bases). The sequence derives from a man aged 18 to 30 in good health. Some clones in this sample may be carry-over from other donors' samples. The sequenced sample consisted of naive CD4+ T cells from PBMCs. Indicated subset: CD45RA+ positively selected. DNA for the CDR3: TGTGCCAGTAGTATACCAGGGAGGTGGGAGCAGTACTTC. This sequence encodes CASSIPGRWEQYF.